Reported below is one T cell receptor (beta chain). The target antigen is unknown. This CDR3 contains 15 residues. V lost 6 bases and J 6 bases, leaving 18 bases between the germline ends. The germline V gene encodes CDR1 SNHLY and CDR2 FYNNEI. Assay used: immunoSEQ multiplex PCR; TCRdb lists only in-frame clones, some missing. Of some 70,000 clones in the sample, roughly 90% were seen once. This record belongs to a study of identifying expanded T cells in peripheral blood. The study's findings and limits: Variance in clone template counts between approximately two-week samples significantly increased with total template count across all healthy donors.

The TCR was taken from a person aged 18 to 70 in good health. The sequencing input was blood. The chain couples TRBV2 to TRBJ1-5; possible D gene TRBD1, 6 bases. DNA of the CDR3: TGTGCCAGCAGGAGTGGGCAGGGGATAGGTCAGCCCCAGCATTTT. It encodes CASRSGQGIGQPQHF. Drawing the rest from reference TRBV2 and TRBJ1-5, the complete variable domain is EPEVTQTPSHQVTQMGQEVILRCVPISNHLYFYWYRQILGQKVEFLVSFYNNEISEKSEIFDDQFSVERPDGSNFTLKIRSTKLEDSAMYFCASRSGQGIGQPQHFGDGTRLSIL.